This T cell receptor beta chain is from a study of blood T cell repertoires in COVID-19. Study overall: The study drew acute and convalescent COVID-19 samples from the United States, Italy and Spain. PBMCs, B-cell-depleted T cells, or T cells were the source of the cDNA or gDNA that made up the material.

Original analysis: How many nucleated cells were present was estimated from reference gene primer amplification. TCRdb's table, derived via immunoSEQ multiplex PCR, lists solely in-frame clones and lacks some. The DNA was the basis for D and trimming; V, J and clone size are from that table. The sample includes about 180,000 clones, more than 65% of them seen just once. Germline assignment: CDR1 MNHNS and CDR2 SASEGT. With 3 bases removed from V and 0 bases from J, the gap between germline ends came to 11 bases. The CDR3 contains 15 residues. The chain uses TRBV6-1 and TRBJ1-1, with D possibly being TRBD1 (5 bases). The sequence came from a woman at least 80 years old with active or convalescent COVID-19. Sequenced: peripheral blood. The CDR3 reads CASSDWGLLNTEAFF. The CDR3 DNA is TGTGCCAGCAGTGATTGGGGACTCTTGAACACTGAAGCTTTCTTT.